One sample yielded the 27 T cell receptor beta chains listed below, sequenced in a study of T cell repertoires in cytomegalovirus infection. TCRdb redid the calling of the reads with MiXCR, one entry per CDR3 protein. The repertoire consists of about 740,000 distinct CDR3 sequences, with roughly 35% occurring once and the leading ten covering roughly 2.9%. Sequencing used PBMCs. The receptors derive from a human donor in good health (CMV status not recorded). Some clones in this sample may be carry-over from other donors' samples.

This clonotype was recorded a few times. The chain combines TRBV12-3 or TRBV12-4 with TRBJ1-5, with a tentative D call TRBD1 (5 bases). Trimming cost V 2 bases and J 1 base, with 9 bases left between them. The CDR3 totals 15 residues. Here the CDR3 DNA reads TGTGCCAGCAGTTTACCCCGGGACAGCAATCAGCCCCAGCATTTT. This sequence encodes CASSLPRDSNQPQHF.

The rearrangement uses TRBV12-3 or TRBV12-4 and TRBJ1-1; 10 nucleotides align to TRBD1. This CDR3 comprises 16 residues. The junction had 10 bases not matched to a gene; V was cut back by 5 bases and J by 4 bases. DNA for the CDR3: TGTGCCAGCAGTCAGCTGTCCGGGACAGGGGCCACTGAAGCTTTCTTT. Translating it yields CASSQLSGTGATEAFF.

V usage is TRBV20-1 and J usage is TRBJ1-6; D remains ambiguous. Germline-derived CDR1 and CDR2 are DFQATT and SNEGSKA (reference sequence). CDR3 length: 14 amino acids. V dropped 1 base and J dropped 13 bases, with 17 bases sitting between them. CDR3: CSARVGSVIMPLHF. CDR3 coding DNA: TGCAGTGCTAGAGTGGGGTCCGTTATCATGCCCCTCCACTTT.

J is TRBJ2-1 and V is TRBV28, with D perhaps TRBD1 or TRBD2 (5 bases each). CDR1 is MDHEN, CDR2 SYDVKM, per germline. The CDR3 loop spans 15 amino acids. V dropped 7 bases and J dropped 0 bases, with 13 bases sitting between them. This CDR3 is CASTHMGVSYNEQFF. DNA for the CDR3: TGTGCCAGCACTCATATGGGGGTCTCCTACAATGAGCAGTTCTTC.

The chain carries TRBV10-3 and TRBJ2-1; either TRBD1 or TRBD2 may supply D (6 bases each). Germline CDR1 reads ENHRY; CDR2 reads SYGVKD. The CDR3 runs 15 residues. V was trimmed by 4 bases and J by 3 bases, leaving 13 bases between them. CDR3 residues: CAISVPGANYNEQFF. The CDR3 nucleotides read TGTGCCATCAGTGTACCGGGGGCGAACTACAATGAGCAGTTCTTC.

Only a few counts were recorded for this clonotype. The genes are TRBV12-3 or TRBV12-4 and TRBJ2-6, with 12 bases matching TRBD1. V dropped 5 bases and J dropped 4; count of bases not matched to a gene: 9. This CDR3 has 18 residues. The CDR3 region is CASSLPGQGASGANVLTF. DNA of the CDR3: TGTGCCAGCAGTCTTCCGGGACAGGGGGCTTCAGGGGCCAACGTCCTGACTTTC.

This clonotype was seen a few times. V gene TRBV28 combines with J gene TRBJ2-1, with 8 nucleotides matching TRBD1. V shed 2 bases and J 2 bases; nucleotides not matched to a gene: 5. CDR1 is MDHEN, CDR2 SYDVKM, per germline. The CDR3 is 16 residues long. This CDR3 is CASSLTRDRTYNEQFF. The CDR3 DNA is TGTGCCAGCAGTTTAACCCGGGACAGGACCTACAATGAGCAGTTCTTC.

The sample holds a few counts of this clonotype. The CDR3 loop reads CASSQATPGANVLTF. The CDR3 region has the DNA TGCGCCAGCAGCCAAGCTACACCTGGGGCCAACGTCCTGACTTTC. The chain employs TRBV4-1 and TRBJ2-6; no firm D call. The ends were cut back, 1 base at V and 2 bases at J, with 6 bases in the middle. The CDR3 is 15 amino acids. CDR1 is MGHRA, CDR2 YSYEKL, per germline.

This clonotype was counted many times. This sequence joins TRBV12-3 or TRBV12-4 and TRBJ1-1; D is possibly TRBD1 (5 bases). V lost 9 bases and J 0 bases, leaving 14 bases between the germline ends. This CDR3 comprises 14 residues. CDR3: CASTVGQLNTEAFF. Here the CDR3 DNA reads TGTGCCAGTACGGTGGGGCAGCTGAACACTGAAGCTTTCTTT.

Points on this clonotype: The junction and the germline gene differ at one end; a read error may be behind it. DNA for the CDR3: TGCGCCAGCATTGAGTGGGTGGGGTACGAGCAGTACTTC. This sequence encodes CASIEWVGYEQYF. This chain uses TRBV10-2 with TRBJ2-7; D is unresolved. This CDR3 has 13 amino acids. Germline CDR1 WSHSY, CDR2 SAAADI.

This clonotype was counted a few times. V is TRBV4-1 and J is TRBJ1-1; D gene unclear. The germline CDR1 and CDR2 sequences are MGHRA and YSYEKL. Trimming shortened V by 1 base and J by 3 bases, and 15 bases separated the two germline ends. The CDR3 totals 16 residues. CDR3 sequence: CASSQVRALGDTEAFF. CDR3 nucleotides: TGCGCCAGCAGCCAAGTGAGAGCCTTGGGTGACACTGAAGCTTTCTTT.

This clonotype was found a few times. The rearrangement links TRBV7-8 to TRBJ2-7, with D possibly being TRBD1 (6 bases). The CDR3 runs 14 residues. Germline V gives CDR1 SGHVS, CDR2 FQNEAQ. With 4 bases removed from V and 1 base from J, the gap between germline ends came to 11 bases. The CDR3 coding sequence is TGTGCCAGCAGCTGGGACAACTTTTCCTACGAGCAGTACTTC. Encoded protein: CASSWDNFSYEQYF. Full variable domain (outside the CDR3, taken from reference TRBV7-8 and TRBJ2-7): GAGVSQSPRYKVAKRGQDVALRCDPISGHVSLFWYQQALGQGPEFLTYFQNEAQLDKSGLPSDRFFAERPEGSVSTLKIQRTQQEDSAVYLCASSWDNFSYEQYFGPGTRLTVT.

This rearrangement joins TRBV5-4 to TRBJ2-1, with 7 bases fitting TRBD2. V shed 2 bases and J 6 bases; nucleotides not matched to a gene: 5. This CDR3 comprises 14 residues. Germline V gene sequence: CDR1 SGHNT, CDR2 YYREEE (reference sequence). The CDR3 sequence is CASSFPGRGNEQFF. As DNA, the CDR3 is TGTGCCAGCAGCTTCCCAGGGAGGGGCAATGAGCAGTTCTTC.

V gene TRBV28 combines with J gene TRBJ1-1, with D perhaps TRBD1 (5 bases). The germline gives CDR1 MDHEN, CDR2 SYDVKM. V gave up 3 bases and J gave up 7 bases, with 9 bases separating them. The length of the CDR3 is 12 residues. The CDR3, as DNA: TGTGCCAGCAGTTTGGGGACGTTTGAAGCTTTCTTT. As protein: CASSLGTFEAFF.

The rearrangement joins TRBV27 to TRBJ2-3, with unresolved D. Germline CDR1 reads MNHEY; CDR2 reads SMNVEV (reference sequence). V was trimmed by 6 bases and J by 0 bases, leaving 16 bases between them. CDR3 size: 16 residues. CDR3 DNA sequence: TGTGCCAGCAGAGCCATGGGTCAGGTTAGCACAGATACGCAGTATTTT. It translates to CASRAMGQVSTDTQYF.

Worth noting for this clonotype: A read error is possible here, since a much larger clone lies one base away. The chain links TRBV28 to TRBJ2-3, with 9 bases aligning to TRBD1. CDR1 is MDHEN and CDR2 is SYDVKM in the germline V gene. The CDR3 consists of 14 residues. V gave up 5 bases and J gave up 6 bases; unmatched junction bases: 6. The CDR3 DNA reads as TGTGCCAGCAGTCACAGGGGGCGTTGGGATACGCAGTATTTT. It specifies CASSHRGRWDTQYF.

The V call is TRBV18, the J call TRBJ2-3; D may be TRBD2 (6 bases). Trimming cost V 4 bases and J 2 bases, with 10 bases left between them. The CDR3 is made up of 14 amino acids. From germline, CDR1 is KGHSH and CDR2 LQKENI. The CDR3 coding sequence is TGTGCCAGCTCACGGGACTTCTCCACAGATACGCAGTATTTT. It yields the protein CASSRDFSTDTQYF.

As regards this clonotype: This clone may be a read error of a much larger clone one base away. CDR3 in amino acids: CASTLVGEQYF. The CDR3 DNA reads as TGTGCCAGCACCCTCGTCGGGGAGCAGTACTTC. V usage is TRBV7-4 and J usage is TRBJ2-7; D gene uncertain. Deletions cut 7 bases from V and 7 bases from J, with 11 bases between. Germline CDR1 and CDR2: SGHVT and SQSDAQ. The CDR3 contains 11 residues.

This clonotype appeared a few times. The chain couples TRBV27 to TRBJ2-7; 7 bases agree with TRBD2. The CDR3 consists of 16 residues. The germline V gene has CDR1 MNHEY and CDR2 SMNVEV (reference sequence). V gave up 3 bases and J gave up 0 bases; unmatched junction bases: 8. The CDR3 DNA sequence: TGTGCCAGCAGTTTGAACGGCGGGAGAAGCTCCTACGAGCAGTACTTC. This encodes CASSLNGGRSSYEQYF.

The chain is built from TRBV18 and TRBJ2-7; D gene uncertain. Looked up from germline, CDR1 is KGHSH and CDR2 is LQKENI. The CDR3 is 13 amino acids. The V end was cut by 2 bases, the J end by 4 bases, with 9 bases between. CDR3 in DNA: TGTGCCAGCTCACCATATGCGGATTACGAGCAGTACTTC. The encoded protein is CASSPYADYEQYF.

This clonotype was seen ten or more times. V gene TRBV7-2 combines with J gene TRBJ2-3; 11 nucleotides match TRBD2. Trimming cost V 5 bases and J 2 bases; bases outside gene matches: 9. Germline V CDR1 and CDR2: SGHTA, FQGNSA. The CDR3 runs 17 residues. CDR3 coding DNA: TGTGCCAGCAGCCTTCGGGGACTAGCGGAGTTCACAGATACGCAGTATTTT. It codes for CASSLRGLAEFTDTQYF.

V and J are TRBV7-9 and TRBJ2-3, with D perhaps matching TRBD1 or TRBD2 (5 bases each). This CDR3 has 14 amino acids. Per germline, CDR1 SEHNR and CDR2 FQNEAQ (reference sequence). The V gene lost 5 bases and the J gene lost 2 bases, with 11 bases spanning the gap. CDR3 sequence: CASSLRDDTDTQYF. Written as DNA, the CDR3 is TGTGCCAGCAGCCTCCGGGACGACACAGATACGCAGTATTTT.

This chain connects TRBV6-8 to TRBJ2-3; D is perhaps TRBD1 (6 bases). The CDR3 contains 16 residues. Per germline, CDR1 MNHGY and CDR2 SAAAGT. Trimming shortened V by 6 bases and J by 4 bases, and 20 bases separated the two germline ends. This CDR3 is CASSIWGPQPADTQYF. CDR3 nucleotide sequence: TGTGCCAGCAGCATATGGGGGCCCCAACCGGCAGATACGCAGTATTTT.

Details on this clonotype: Germline is not matched at one junction end, which may reflect a read error. The chain joins TRBV19 to TRBJ2-3, with 7 nucleotides matching TRBD1. There are 13 residues in the CDR3. Germline V CDR1 and CDR2: LNHDA, SQIVND (reference sequence). This CDR3 is CASSDRSKDTQYF. CDR3 DNA sequence: TGTGCCAGTTCGGACAGGAGCAAAGATACGCAGTATTTT.

This clonotype was counted between two and nine times. The J gene is TRBJ2-7, the V gene TRBV6-1; possibly TRBD2 for D (6 bases). This CDR3 has 14 residues. The V and J ends lost 6 bases and 7 bases respectively, with 19 bases between them. The germline CDR1 and CDR2 sequences are MNHNS and SASEGT. The CDR3 sequence: CASSRTWRAVEQYF. The CDR3 coding sequence is TGTGCCAGCAGCCGAACTTGGAGGGCGGTGGAGCAGTACTTC.

To note about this clonotype: Since a much larger clone is just one base distant, this may be a read error. This sequence joins TRBV7-2 and TRBJ2-4; no reliable D call. V was pared by 3 bases and J by 9 bases, with 12 bases between. CDR1 SGHTA and CDR2 FQGNSA come from the germline V gene. The CDR3 sequence is 13 residues long. CDR3 DNA sequence: TGTGCCAGCAGCTTTAGTGAGCGCGGCATTCAGTACTTC. Translation gives CASSFSERGIQYF.

This clonotype showed up just once. The chain recombines TRBV9 with TRBJ1-2; no firm D call. Trimming cost V 3 bases and J 7 bases, with 10 bases left between them. Germline CDR1 and CDR2: SGDLS and YYNGEE. The CDR3 extends over 12 amino acids. CDR3 DNA sequence: TGTGCCAGCAGCGATGCCAGCGGTGGCTACACCTTC. This codes for CASSDASGGYTF.